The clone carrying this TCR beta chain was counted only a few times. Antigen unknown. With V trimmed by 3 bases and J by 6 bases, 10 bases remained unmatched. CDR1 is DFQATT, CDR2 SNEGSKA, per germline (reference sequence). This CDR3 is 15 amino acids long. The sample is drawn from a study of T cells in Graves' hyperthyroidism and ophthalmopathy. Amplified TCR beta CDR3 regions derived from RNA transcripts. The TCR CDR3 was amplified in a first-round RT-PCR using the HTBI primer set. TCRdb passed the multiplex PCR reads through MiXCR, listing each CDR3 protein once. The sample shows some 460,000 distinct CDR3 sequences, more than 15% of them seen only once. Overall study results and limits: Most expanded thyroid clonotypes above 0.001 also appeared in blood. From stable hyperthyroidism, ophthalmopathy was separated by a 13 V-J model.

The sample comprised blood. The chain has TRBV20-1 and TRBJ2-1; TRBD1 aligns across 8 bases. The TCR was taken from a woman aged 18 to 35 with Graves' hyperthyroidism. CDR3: CSARELTGDFNEQFF. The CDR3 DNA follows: TGCAGTGCTAGGGAGTTGACAGGGGATTTCAATGAGCAGTTCTTC.